These 21 T cell receptor beta chains were sequenced from one sample in a study of cytomegalovirus exposure and HLA in healthy donors. The PCR contained 60 Vbeta and 13 Jbeta primers. The assay was immunoSEQ multiplex PCR, and TCRdb's table has in-frame clones only and misses some. The table records approximately 190,000 clones, roughly 80% of them present only once. The sample taken for sequencing was PBMCs. These receptors were obtained from a boy aged 10-17 years in good health and CMV-seronegative.

The table lists this clone with a few counts. The chain has TRBV7-6 and TRBJ1-1; possible D gene TRBD1, 5 bases. The CDR3 totals 12 residues. The germline V gene has CDR1 SGHVS and CDR2 FNYEAQ. Deletions cut 5 bases from V and 11 bases from J, with 15 bases between. The CDR3 DNA sequence: TGTGCCAGCAGCCCCCGGCAGGGTCCGGCTTTCTTT. Protein: CASSPRQGPAFF.

The chain combines TRBV7-2 with TRBJ1-3; D unclear. This CDR3 region has 13 residues. Trimming shortened V by 5 bases and J by 6 bases, and 11 bases separated the two germline ends. Germline V CDR1 and CDR2: SGHTA, FQGNSA. CDR3 coding DNA: TGTGCCAGCAGCCTGGACGGGGAAAACACCATATATTTT. Protein product: CASSLDGENTIYF.

The rearrangement links TRBV5-4 to TRBJ2-7, with D possibly TRBD2 on 6 matching bases. Deletions cut 3 bases from V and 2 bases from J, with 9 bases between. The germline V gene has CDR1 SGHNT and CDR2 YYREEE (reference sequence). This CDR3 is 13 amino acids long. The CDR3 sequence: CASSSGEPYEQYF. CDR3 in DNA: TGTGCCAGCAGCTCGGGGGAGCCCTACGAGCAGTACTTC.

V gene TRBV7-8 combines with J gene TRBJ2-1; TRBD1 matches 7 bases. V lost 0 bases to trimming and J lost 9 bases; unmatched junction nucleotides: 14. The CDR3 extends over 17 amino acids. Germline-derived CDR1 and CDR2 are SGHVS and FQNEAQ. CDR3 amino acids: CASSLALTGVGRGEQFF. CDR3 sequence (DNA): TGTGCCAGCAGCTTAGCCCTTACAGGGGTCGGCCGGGGTGAGCAGTTCTTC.

The V gene is TRBV6-1, the J gene TRBJ1-2; unclear D gene. Per germline, CDR1 MNHNS and CDR2 SASEGT. V was clipped by 6 bases and J by 6 bases, with 14 bases between them. The CDR3 runs 13 residues. CDR3 region: CASRNRVTDGYTF. Written as DNA, the CDR3 is TGTGCCAGCAGGAACCGTGTTACAGATGGCTACACCTTC.

The gene calls are TRBV19 and TRBJ2-7; no reliable D call. V was pared by 7 bases and J by 6 bases, with 13 bases between. The CDR3 is made up of 12 amino acids. Germline loops: CDR1 LNHDA, CDR2 SQIVND (reference sequence). The CDR3: CASNMRSAEQYF. CDR3 nucleotide sequence: TGTGCCAGTAATATGCGGTCTGCCGAGCAGTACTTC.

This clone was counted a few times. Here the CDR3 reads CASSLYPKRGAFF. Here the CDR3 DNA reads TGTGCCAGCAGTTTATATCCCAAAAGGGGAGCTTTCTTT. The V and J genes are TRBV27 and TRBJ1-1; D is perhaps TRBD1 (5 bases). Trimming removed 1 base from V and 10 bases from J, with 13 bases in between. Germline V gene sequence: CDR1 MNHEY, CDR2 SMNVEV (reference sequence). This CDR3 is 13 amino acids long.

V gene TRBV4-1 combines with J gene TRBJ2-7; TRBD2 might be the D (6 bases). CDR3 length equals 15 residues. V was shortened by 0 bases and J by 4 bases, with 13 bases between the two germline ends. Germline V gene lookup returns CDR1 MGHRA and CDR2 YSYEKL. CDR3 region: CASSQEVGGRYEQYF. The CDR3 DNA reads as TGCGCCAGCAGCCAAGAGGTCGGGGGTCGGTACGAGCAGTACTTC.

The chain joins TRBV10-2 to TRBJ2-3; D may be TRBD2 (6 bases). CDR1 is WSHSY, CDR2 SAAADI, per germline. V shed 0 bases and J shed 5 bases, with 9 bases lying between them. CDR3 length: 14 amino acids. Here the CDR3 reads CASSESAGGDTQYF. For the CDR3, the DNA is TGCGCCAGCAGTGAGTCCGCCGGGGGAGATACGCAGTATTTT.

The chain couples TRBV6-5 to TRBJ2-7; 11 nucleotides agree with TRBD2. After removal of 2 bases from V and 4 bases from J, the junction contained 7 bases not matched to a gene. This CDR3 contains 16 residues. Germline V gene sequence: CDR1 MNHEY, CDR2 SVGAGI. The CDR3 DNA is TGTGCCAGCAGTTACCCGTTAGCGGGGGGGCCGTACGAGCAGTACTTC. Protein: CASSYPLAGGPYEQYF.

As for this clone: Other DNA sequences in the sample encode the same CDR3. The chain has TRBV27 and TRBJ2-7, with 8 bases lining up with TRBD1. Germline lookup yields CDR1 MNHEY and CDR2 SMNVEV (reference sequence). J was trimmed by 3 bases and V by 5 bases; bases with no gene match: 3. The CDR3 spans 13 residues. CDR3: CASSPGQGYEQYF. In DNA, the CDR3 is TGTGCCAGCAGTCCCGGACAGGGCTACGAGCAGTACTTC.

V is TRBV28 and J is TRBJ1-1; D gene ambiguous. CDR1 is MDHEN and CDR2 is SYDVKM in the germline V gene. Trimming removed 6 bases from V and 11 bases from J, with 19 bases in between. This CDR3 is built from 13 residues. The CDR3 DNA reads TGTGCCAGCAGCCCTCTCGGGTGGGTGATGGCTTTCTTT. Translated, it gives CASSPLGWVMAFF. The whole variable domain, filled in from reference TRBV28 and TRBJ1-1, reads DVKVTQSSRYLVKRTGEKVFLECVQDMDHENMFWYRQDPGLGLRLIYFSYDVKMKEKGDIPEGYSVSREKKERFSLILESASTNQTSMYLCASSPLGWVMAFFGQGTRLTVV.

The J gene is TRBJ2-1, the V gene TRBV14; 9 positions match TRBD2. Losses at the gene ends were 1 base for V and 8 bases for J; bases not matched to a gene: 9. The CDR3 consists of 16 residues. From germline, CDR1 is SGHDN and CDR2 FVKESK. CDR3 nucleotide sequence: TGTGCCAGCAGCCAAGTAAGGCTAGCGGGAAAATATGAGCAGTTCTTC. It codes for CASSQVRLAGKYEQFF.

This chain connects TRBV5-1 to TRBJ2-7, with 7 bases aligning to TRBD2. Losses at the gene ends were 5 bases for V and 0 bases for J; bases not matched to a gene: 8. This CDR3 is built from 15 residues. Germline assignment: CDR1 SGHRS and CDR2 YFSETQ. The CDR3: CASRREAVSSYEQYF. The CDR3 coding sequence is TGCGCCAGCAGACGGGAGGCGGTAAGCTCCTACGAGCAGTACTTC.

V usage is TRBV13 and J usage is TRBJ2-7; weak D call: TRBD1 (6 bases). The CDR3 length is 15 residues. CDR1 is PRHDT and CDR2 is FYEKMQ in the germline V gene (reference sequence). V lost 5 bases to trimming and J lost 7 bases, with 21 bases between them. CDR3 protein: CASSGGRGSRREQYF. The DNA of the CDR3 is TGTGCCAGCAGCGGGGGCAGGGGAAGCCGGAGGGAGCAGTACTTC.

A few counts support this clone. The chain recombines TRBV28 with TRBJ1-1, with TRBD1 matching 7 bases. The ends lost 7 bases at V and 9 bases at J; junction bases unmatched: 11. CDR3 length equals 13 residues. CDR1 and CDR2 (germline): MDHEN, SYDVKM. DNA for the CDR3: TGTGCCAGCACCGCAGAGGGACAGCCTCAAGCTTTCTTT. Residues: CASTAEGQPQAFF.

This clone showed up just a few times. The rearrangement uses TRBV18 and TRBJ1-5; 7 nucleotides align to TRBD1. The junction had 15 bases not matched to a gene; V was cut back by 5 bases and J by 5 bases. This CDR3 comprises 17 residues. Germline assignment: CDR1 KGHSH and CDR2 LQKENI. The CDR3 region is CASSTTDLQTGDQPQHF. CDR3 DNA: TGTGCCAGCTCAACCACGGACCTTCAAACAGGGGATCAGCCCCAGCATTTT.

The V gene is TRBV10-3, the J gene TRBJ1-6, with 7 bases fitting TRBD1. With V trimmed by 3 bases and J by 10 bases, 9 bases remained unmatched. The germline V gene encodes CDR1 ENHRY and CDR2 SYGVKD. The CDR3 spans 15 residues. For the CDR3, the DNA is TGTGCCATCAGTGACGGCAGGGGGTCTGGATCACCCCTCCACTTT. Its protein is CAISDGRGSGSPLHF.

In this sample, this clone turned up once. The junction differs from germline at one of its ends, possibly a read error. Other DNA sequences of this sample code for an identical CDR3. The chain uses TRBV18 and TRBJ1-4; D may be TRBD1 (5 bases). In germline, CDR1 is KGHSH, CDR2 LQKENI. This CDR3 comprises 15 residues. Written as DNA, the CDR3 is TGTGCCAGCTCACCAAGGCCGGGGGAGAATGAAAAACTGTTCTTT. It translates to CASSPRPGENEKLFF.

The rearrangement joins TRBV19 to TRBJ1-5; D call uncertain. The CDR3 runs to 15 residues. Trimming cost V 0 bases and J 0 bases, with 6 bases left between them. CDR1 and CDR2 from the germline V gene are LNHDA and SQIVND (reference sequence). The CDR3 nucleotides are TGTGCCAGTAGTATAGACGGTTATAGCAATCAGCCCCAGCATTTT. As protein: CASSIDGYSNQPQHF. Together with reference TRBV19 and TRBJ1-5, the CDR3 gives the full variable domain: DGGITQSPKYLFRKEGQNVTLSCEQNLNHDAMYWYRQDPGQGLRLIYYSQIVNDFQKGDIAEGYSVSREKKESFPLTVTSAQKNPTAFYLCASSIDGYSNQPQHFGDGTRLSIL.

The DNA for the CDR3 is TGTGCCACCAGCAGAGATGCCAGCTACGAGCAGTACTTC. This translates into CATSRDASYEQYF. The chain is built from TRBV15 and TRBJ2-7; no reliable D call. The CDR3 is 13 amino acids. Looked up from germline, CDR1 is LNHNV and CDR2 is YYDKDF (reference sequence). V was clipped by 0 bases and J by 3 bases, with 6 bases between them.